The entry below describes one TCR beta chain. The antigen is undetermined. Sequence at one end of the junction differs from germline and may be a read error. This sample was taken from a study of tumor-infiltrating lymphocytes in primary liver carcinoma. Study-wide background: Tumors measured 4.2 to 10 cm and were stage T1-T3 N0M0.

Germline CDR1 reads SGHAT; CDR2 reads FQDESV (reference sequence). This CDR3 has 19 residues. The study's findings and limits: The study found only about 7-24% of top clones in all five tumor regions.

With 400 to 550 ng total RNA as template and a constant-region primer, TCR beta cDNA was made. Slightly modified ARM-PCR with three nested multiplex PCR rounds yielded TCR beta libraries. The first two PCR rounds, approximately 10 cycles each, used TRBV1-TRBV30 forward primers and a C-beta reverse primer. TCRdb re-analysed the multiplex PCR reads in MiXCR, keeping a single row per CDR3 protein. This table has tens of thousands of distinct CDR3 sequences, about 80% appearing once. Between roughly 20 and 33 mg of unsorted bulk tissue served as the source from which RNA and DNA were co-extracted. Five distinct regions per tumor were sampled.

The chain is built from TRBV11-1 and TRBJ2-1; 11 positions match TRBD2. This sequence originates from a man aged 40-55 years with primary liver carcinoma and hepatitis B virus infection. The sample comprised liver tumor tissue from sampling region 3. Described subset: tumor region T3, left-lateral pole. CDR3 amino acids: CASSLRPGLAAYSYIEQFF. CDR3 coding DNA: TGTGCCAGTAGTTTACGCCCGGGACTAGCGGCTTATTCCTACATTGAGCAGTTCTTC.